The rows below give T cell receptor beta chains drawn from one sample of a study of read filtering for tumor transcriptome and immune sequencing. TCRdb fed the reads into MiXCR, producing one record per CDR3 protein. Here the sample spans 25,000 to 35,000 distinct CDR3 sequences, about a fifth being singletons. Sequenced material: a population of CD138-negative cells sorted from bone marrow. The receptors derive from a donor at least 40 years old with multiple myeloma. Both conserved end residues are part of each CDR3. The order of the fields is D gene, clone size, J gene, V gene, CDR3 protein, CDR3 DNA. The D gene is left open where the match is weak. Clone size is given for some rows only: seen once, a few or many times, or a class if the clone is expanded.

D gene: -; clone size: -; J gene: TRBJ2-2; V gene: TRBV6-6; CDR3 protein: CASYQGGTGELFF; CDR3 DNA: TGTGCCAGCTACCAAGGGGGGACCGGGGAGCTGTTTTTT
D gene: -; clone size: few; J gene: TRBJ1-2; V gene: TRBV5-1; CDR3 protein: CASSFLTAYGYTF; CDR3 DNA: TGCGCCAGCAGCTTCCTGACAGCCTATGGCTACACCTTC
D gene: -; clone size: many; J gene: TRBJ2-1; V gene: TRBV4-1; CDR3 protein: CASSPPGPGAEQFF; CDR3 DNA: TGCGCCAGCAGCCCCCCGGGCCCAGGGGCTGAGCAGTTCTTC
D gene: TRBD1; clone size: many; J gene: TRBJ1-1; V gene: TRBV11-2; CDR3 protein: CASSLMTGSGEAFF; CDR3 DNA: TGTGCCAGCAGCCTAATGACAGGGTCTGGAGAAGCTTTCTTT
D gene: -; clone size: few; J gene: TRBJ2-5; V gene: TRBV19; CDR3 protein: CASSGPGRETQYF; CDR3 DNA: TGTGCCAGTAGTGGCCCAGGTCGAGAGACCCAGTACTTC
D gene: TRBD2; clone size: many; J gene: TRBJ2-5; V gene: TRBV20-1; CDR3 protein: CSARTSGSGKGGETQYF; CDR3 DNA: TGCAGTGCTAGAACTTCGGGTAGCGGGAAAGGGGGAGAGACCCAGTACTTC
D gene: TRBD2; clone size: -; J gene: TRBJ2-5; V gene: TRBV4-1; CDR3 protein: CAKPSQRTSGREETQYF; CDR3 DNA: TGCGCCAAGCCTTCGCAAAGGACTAGCGGGAGGGAAGAGACCCAGTACTTC
D gene: -; clone size: many; J gene: TRBJ2-3; V gene: TRBV2; CDR3 protein: CASSVGDRLDTQYF; CDR3 DNA: TGTGCCAGCAGTGTGGGGGATCGTCTGGATACGCAGTATTTT
D gene: -; clone size: few; J gene: TRBJ1-3; V gene: TRBV5-1; CDR3 protein: CASSLEGSWWGTGNTIYF; CDR3 DNA: TGCGCCAGCAGCTTGGAAGGATCTTGGTGGGGGACTGGAAACACCATATATTTT
D gene: -; clone size: many; J gene: TRBJ2-3; V gene: TRBV29-1; CDR3 protein: CSVGGDKTHPDTQYF; CDR3 DNA: TGCAGCGTTGGCGGGGATAAAACCCACCCAGATACGCAGTATTTT
D gene: -; clone size: -; J gene: TRBJ2-7; V gene: TRBV30; CDR3 protein: CAWGQGIPYEQYF; CDR3 DNA: TGTGCCTGGGGGCAGGGGATCCCCTACGAGCAGTACTTC
D gene: -; clone size: many; J gene: TRBJ2-5; V gene: TRBV18; CDR3 protein: CASSPQETQYF; CDR3 DNA: TGTGCCAGCTCACCACAAGAGACCCAGTACTTC
D gene: TRBD1; clone size: many; J gene: TRBJ1-1; V gene: TRBV4-1; CDR3 protein: CASSRGTALFMNTEAFF; CDR3 DNA: TGCGCCAGCAGCCGCGGGACAGCTCTCTTTATGAACACTGAAGCTTTCTTT
D gene: TRBD2; clone size: many; J gene: TRBJ2-1; V gene: TRBV9; CDR3 protein: CASSSGLAGNYNEQFF; CDR3 DNA: TGTGCCAGCAGCTCGGGACTAGCGGGAAACTACAATGAGCAGTTCTTC
D gene: TRBD1; clone size: many; J gene: TRBJ1-1; V gene: TRBV28; CDR3 protein: CASIHDRGNTEAFF; CDR3 DNA: TGTGCCAGCATCCACGACAGGGGGAACACTGAAGCTTTCTTT
D gene: -; clone size: many; J gene: TRBJ2-7; V gene: TRBV7-6; CDR3 protein: CASSLSPGYEQYF; CDR3 DNA: TGTGCCAGCAGCTTATCCCCCGGCTACGAGCAGTACTTC
D gene: TRBD1; clone size: -; J gene: TRBJ2-3; V gene: TRBV7-9; CDR3 protein: CASSSPPGTDDTATQYF; CDR3 DNA: TGTGCCAGCAGCTCTCCACCCGGGACAGATGACACAGCTACGCAGTATTTC
D gene: -; clone size: many; J gene: TRBJ2-2; V gene: TRBV5-1; CDR3 protein: CASSPEANTGELFF; CDR3 DNA: TGCGCCAGCAGCCCGGAAGCGAACACCGGGGAGCTGTTTTTT
D gene: -; clone size: many; J gene: TRBJ1-5; V gene: TRBV28; CDR3 protein: CASSSPDLSEDQPQHF; CDR3 DNA: TGTGCCAGCAGTTCTCCTGATTTGTCGGAGGATCAGCCCCAGCATTTT
D gene: -; clone size: many; J gene: TRBJ1-1; V gene: TRBV5-1; CDR3 protein: CASSLGLAVMNTEAFF; CDR3 DNA: TGCGCCAGCAGCTTGGGCCTAGCAGTCATGAACACTGAAGCTTTCTTT
D gene: -; clone size: many; J gene: TRBJ2-3; V gene: TRBV12-3/TRBV12-4; CDR3 protein: CASSRTANTDTQYF; CDR3 DNA: TGTGCCAGCAGTCGGACAGCGAACACAGATACGCAGTATTTT
D gene: -; clone size: many; J gene: TRBJ2-7; V gene: TRBV6-5; CDR3 protein: CASSQGLLAYEQYF; CDR3 DNA: TGTGCCAGCAGTCAAGGGCTTCTAGCCTACGAGCAGTACTTC
D gene: TRBD2; clone size: many; J gene: TRBJ2-1; V gene: TRBV20-1; CDR3 protein: CSAGGLAGHNEQFF; CDR3 DNA: TGCAGTGCTGGGGGACTAGCGGGGCACAATGAGCAGTTCTTC
D gene: -; clone size: many; J gene: TRBJ1-1; V gene: TRBV6-1; CDR3 protein: CASSEGPLAEAFF; CDR3 DNA: TGTGCCAGCAGTGAAGGGCCCCTCGCTGAAGCTTTCTTT
D gene: TRBD2; clone size: -; J gene: TRBJ2-3; V gene: TRBV28; CDR3 protein: CASSLYGPSGHTDTQYF; CDR3 DNA: TGTGCCAGCAGTTTATATGGGCCTAGCGGACACACAGACACGCAGTATTTT
D gene: TRBD2; clone size: many; J gene: TRBJ2-3; V gene: TRBV4-1; CDR3 protein: CASSLAGVGDTQYF; CDR3 DNA: TGCGCCAGCAGCCTAGCGGGGGTGGGGGATACGCAGTATTTT
D gene: -; clone size: many; J gene: TRBJ1-2; V gene: TRBV12-3/TRBV12-4; CDR3 protein: CASRLTGFFNYGYTF; CDR3 DNA: TGTGCCAGCAGACTAACAGGATTTTTTAACTATGGCTACACCTTC
D gene: -; clone size: many; J gene: TRBJ2-5; V gene: TRBV12-3/TRBV12-4; CDR3 protein: CASSTTGQVRETQYF; CDR3 DNA: TGTGCCAGCAGCACAACAGGGCAGGTCCGGGAGACCCAGTACTTC
D gene: TRBD2; clone size: many; J gene: TRBJ2-1; V gene: TRBV20-1; CDR3 protein: CSASSGSSYNEQFF; CDR3 DNA: TGCAGTGCTTCTAGCGGGAGCTCCTACAATGAGCAGTTCTTC
D gene: TRBD2; clone size: many; J gene: TRBJ2-7; V gene: TRBV20-1; CDR3 protein: CSARDGGDPSYEQYF; CDR3 DNA: TGCAGTGCTAGAGATGGGGGGGATCCCTCCTACGAGCAGTACTTC
D gene: TRBD2; clone size: many; J gene: TRBJ2-7; V gene: TRBV4-1; CDR3 protein: CASSQDSLAGPYEQYF; CDR3 DNA: TGCGCCAGCAGCCAAGATTCTCTAGCGGGGCCATACGAGCAGTACTTC
D gene: -; clone size: many; J gene: TRBJ2-1; V gene: TRBV28; CDR3 protein: CASSSGPYNEQFF; CDR3 DNA: TGTGCCAGCAGTTCGGGACCCTACAATGAGCAGTTCTTC
D gene: TRBD1; clone size: many; J gene: TRBJ1-5; V gene: TRBV19; CDR3 protein: CASSASGTVNQPQHF; CDR3 DNA: TGTGCCAGTAGTGCGTCCGGGACAGTCAATCAGCCCCAGCATTTT
D gene: TRBD1; clone size: many; J gene: TRBJ1-5; V gene: TRBV6-2/TRBV6-3; CDR3 protein: CASSYGTDGQPQHF; CDR3 DNA: TGTGCCAGCAGTTACGGGACAGATGGTCAGCCCCAGCATTTT
D gene: -; clone size: few; J gene: TRBJ1-1; V gene: TRBV11-2; CDR3 protein: CASSFNSGTEAFF; CDR3 DNA: TGTGCCAGCAGCTTCAACAGCGGGACTGAAGCTTTCTTT
D gene: TRBD1; clone size: many; J gene: TRBJ2-7; V gene: TRBV5-4; CDR3 protein: CASSLGTGGVEQYF; CDR3 DNA: TGTGCCAGCAGCTTGGGGACAGGGGGCGTCGAGCAGTACTTC
D gene: -; clone size: many; J gene: TRBJ2-1; V gene: TRBV5-1; CDR3 protein: CASSLETHRGEQFF; CDR3 DNA: TGCGCCAGCAGCTTGGAGACCCACCGAGGGGAGCAGTTCTTC
D gene: -; clone size: many; J gene: TRBJ2-7; V gene: TRBV28; CDR3 protein: CASSLSLYEQYF; CDR3 DNA: TGTGCCAGCAGTTTAAGCCTCTACGAGCAGTACTTC
D gene: -; clone size: many; J gene: TRBJ1-1; V gene: TRBV2; CDR3 protein: CASSRRGNTEAFF; CDR3 DNA: TGTGCCAGCAGCCGGAGGGGGAACACTGAAGCTTTCTTT
D gene: -; clone size: many; J gene: TRBJ1-4; V gene: TRBV2; CDR3 protein: CASSDSHLNEKLFF; CDR3 DNA: TGTGCCAGCAGTGACAGCCACCTTAATGAAAAACTGTTTTTT
D gene: -; clone size: many; J gene: TRBJ2-3; V gene: TRBV19; CDR3 protein: CASKADPTDTQYF; CDR3 DNA: TGTGCCAGTAAGGCAGATCCGACAGATACGCAGTATTTT
D gene: -; clone size: few; J gene: TRBJ2-7; V gene: TRBV12-3/TRBV12-4; CDR3 protein: CASRTGGVGGEQYF; CDR3 DNA: TGTGCCAGCCGAACCGGAGGCGTAGGGGGTGAGCAGTACTTC
D gene: TRBD1; clone size: many; J gene: TRBJ2-7; V gene: TRBV28; CDR3 protein: CASRGQGSYEQYF; CDR3 DNA: TGTGCCAGCAGAGGACAGGGGAGCTACGAGCAGTACTTC
D gene: -; clone size: many; J gene: TRBJ1-4; V gene: TRBV29-1; CDR3 protein: CSAIQQGTNEKLFF; CDR3 DNA: TGCAGCGCAATCCAACAGGGAACTAATGAAAAACTGTTTTTT
D gene: -; clone size: many; J gene: TRBJ1-2; V gene: TRBV29-1; CDR3 protein: CSVVVSNYGYTF; CDR3 DNA: TGCAGCGTTGTAGTTAGTAACTATGGCTACACCTTC
D gene: TRBD2; clone size: many; J gene: TRBJ2-5; V gene: TRBV20-1; CDR3 protein: CSAAGGSGKETQYF; CDR3 DNA: TGCAGTGCTGCGGGGGGGTCAGGCAAAGAGACCCAGTACTTC
D gene: -; clone size: many; J gene: TRBJ2-1; V gene: TRBV6-2/TRBV6-3; CDR3 protein: CASSYSIHSAMGYNEQFF; CDR3 DNA: TGTGCCAGCAGTTACTCGATCCATAGCGCGATGGGCTACAATGAGCAGTTCTTC
D gene: TRBD1; clone size: many; J gene: TRBJ1-2; V gene: TRBV29-1; CDR3 protein: CSVWTGQGGYTF; CDR3 DNA: TGCAGCGTTTGGACAGGTCAAGGAGGCTACACCTTC
D gene: -; clone size: -; J gene: TRBJ2-6; V gene: TRBV12-3/TRBV12-4; CDR3 protein: CASSLGDERANVLTF; CDR3 DNA: TGTGCCAGCAGTCTGGGTGACGAGCGGGCCAACGTCCTGACTTTC
D gene: -; clone size: many; J gene: TRBJ2-5; V gene: TRBV5-1; CDR3 protein: CASSWFTGSRVAQYF; CDR3 DNA: TGCGCCAGCAGCTGGTTTACAGGGTCAAGAGTGGCCCAGTACTTC
D gene: -; clone size: many; J gene: TRBJ2-7; V gene: TRBV12-3/TRBV12-4; CDR3 protein: CASSRDYEQYF; CDR3 DNA: TGTGCCAGCAGTAGAGACTACGAGCAGTACTTC
D gene: -; clone size: many; J gene: TRBJ2-5; V gene: TRBV11-2; CDR3 protein: CASSSRMGAQETQYF; CDR3 DNA: TGTGCCAGCAGCTCCCGAATGGGGGCACAAGAGACCCAGTACTTC